The text below deals with one T cell receptor (beta chain). The sample holds a few counts of this clonotype. Its antigen has not been determined. No base quality values were provided; no much bigger clone lies one nucleotide off. Systemically healthy Caucasian individuals from Russia, roughly 40 in total and aged roughly 6 to 100 years, were included as donors. Each donor gave 8 to 10 milliliters of peripheral blood, drawn into EDTA-treated Vacutainer tubes. Ficoll-Paque density-gradient centrifugation was used to isolate PBMCs, with at least 6 million obtained per sample. Trizol reagent was used to extract total RNA from the PBMCs, yielding at least 6 micrograms per sample. For every donor, flow cytometry on a PBMC aliquot measured the percentage of naive CD45RAhigh/CD27high T cells. This sample is part of a study of blood T cells in healthy people across ages (dated by TCRdb to about 2015). With respect to the entire study: In model experiments, template switching captured roughly one uniquely barcoded TCR beta cDNA molecule for every two T cells. Age-related changes in TCR beta repertoire diversity were measured in the study by deep sequencing normalized with unique cDNA molecular identifiers. Two additional independent replicas of 1 million unique cDNA reads from the same blood draw were analyzed for two donors (one aged 18 to 29 and one aged 80 or older). To avoid experimental bias, donors of different ages were randomly spread across the sequencing lanes. Four age groups were formed from the donors: young (average 16 years), middle-aged (approximately 40), aged (62) and long-lived (82).

The CDR3 covers 16 residues, taking in both the cysteine and the phenylalanine. CDR3 DNA only is kept here, 48 bases in frame from base 1. V was cut back by 7 bases and J by 1 base, leaving a gap of 18 bases between them. CDR1 and CDR2 are read off the germline V gene as MNHEY and SVGEGT. The paper as a whole reports these results and caveats: Since profiling was done on bulk unsorted PBMCs, naive and antigen-experienced compartments could not be conclusively compared. The CMV infection status of donors was not known, potentially confounding age-related changes in expanded clonotypes. As age increased, observed TCR beta diversity per million T cells dropped in a roughly linear way, and a significant reduction was already evident by age about 40. A strong correlation was found between observed TCR beta diversity and the percentage of naive T cells measured by flow cytometry. Total diversity estimates from one million sequenced T cells were considered lower bounds and underestimates. Compared with the aged group, the long-lived group had more naive CD4+ T cells, fewer expanded clones and increased TCR diversity, a pattern suggesting age selection.

Library prep was done by 5' RACE. TCRdb lists the instrument as Illumina HiSeq 2500. The second PCR ran for roughly 6 to 11 cycles and used a J-beta primer mix along with a sample-barcoded 5' primer. Each TCR beta cDNA molecule received a unique molecular identifier from a template-switch 5' adaptor carrying 12 random nucleotides. Each sample yielded at least 3 million CDR3-containing paired-end reads. The Mint cDNA synthesis kit, primed by a TRBC-specific oligonucleotide, was used to synthesize first-strand cDNA from all RNA. After uracil-DNA glycosylase treatment, a first 18-cycle PCR used universal primers M1SS and BC2_uni_R on all cDNA. The paper's data handling went like this. Normalization of each sample was performed by random selection of 1 million high-quality reads, each carrying a distinct molecular identifier. Instead of being binned into consensus sequences, reads that shared molecular identifiers were thrown out. MiTCR, run with a Q25 quality threshold and the strictest error-elimination algorithm, handled CDR3 identification, clonotype clustering and error correction. Lower-bound total TCR beta diversity was estimated with a nonparametric unseen species model using Euler transformation. TCRdb redid the processing of the public reads, applying fastp at Q25 and MiXCR, and retained in-frame beta chains. Rows are unified per CDR3 protein, each entry keeping the most common DNA and genes. TCRdb's processing, not the authors' own work, is the source of the V and J calls. For this sample there are about 1.7 million distinct CDR3 sequences; about 30% appear just once. 7% to 9% of the sample rests with the top ten.

The chain employs TRBV6-2 or TRBV6-3 and TRBJ2-3; perhaps TRBD1 is the D gene, with 6 bases matching. Input material: blood. The receptor was isolated from a woman in her 30s in good health. The CDR3 protein sequence reads: CASNPGSRGGTDTQYF. The sequenced DNA is TGTGCCAGCAACCCGGGGAGCAGGGGCGGCACAGATACGCAGTATTTT.